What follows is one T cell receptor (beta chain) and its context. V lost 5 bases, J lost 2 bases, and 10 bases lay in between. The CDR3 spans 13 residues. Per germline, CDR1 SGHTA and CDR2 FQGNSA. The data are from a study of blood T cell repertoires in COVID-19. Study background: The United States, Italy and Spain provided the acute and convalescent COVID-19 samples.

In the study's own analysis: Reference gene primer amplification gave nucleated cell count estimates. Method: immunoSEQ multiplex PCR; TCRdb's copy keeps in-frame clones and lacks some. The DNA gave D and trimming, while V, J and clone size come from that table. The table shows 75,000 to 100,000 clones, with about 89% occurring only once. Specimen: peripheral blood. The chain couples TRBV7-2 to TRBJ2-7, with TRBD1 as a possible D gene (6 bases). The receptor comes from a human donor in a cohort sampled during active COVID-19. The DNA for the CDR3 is TGTGCCAGCAGCCGACAGGCGACCTACGAGCAGTACTTC. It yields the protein CASSRQATYEQYF.